This passage covers 18 T cell receptor beta chains from one sample sequenced in a study of T cell responses to AZD1222 COVID-19 vaccine. Measured with immunoSEQ multiplex PCR; TCRdb has only the in-frame clones, and not every one. The table includes some 120,000 clones, 80% to 90% detected once. Sequenced material: peripheral blood, taken on day 0 of MenACWY control vaccination. The receptors were gathered from an adult in good health.

The gene calls are TRBV2 and TRBJ2-7; a weak D match, TRBD1 (5 bases). This CDR3 is built from 13 residues. Trimming left V 2 bases short and J 3 bases short, with 8 bases between. Germline V CDR1 and CDR2: SNHLY, FYNNEI. The DNA of the CDR3 is TGTGCCAGCAGTGAACGGCAGGGCTACGAGCAGTACTTC. It codes for CASSERQGYEQYF.

This clone showed up just once. This rearrangement joins TRBV5-4 to TRBJ2-5; D may be TRBD1 or TRBD2 (6 bases each). Trimming took 2 bases from V and 4 from J, leaving 15 bases between them. This CDR3 comprises 15 residues. Germline lookup yields CDR1 SGHNT and CDR2 YYREEE (reference sequence). The CDR3 bases are TGTGCCAGCAGCTTCTCTTTACAGGGAGGAGAGACCCAGTACTTC. Translated: CASSFSLQGGETQYF.

V is TRBV3-1 (or the pseudogene TRBV3-2) and J is TRBJ2-1, with D possibly TRBD1 on 6 matching bases. The CDR3 covers 16 residues. The germline V gene has CDR1 LGHDT and CDR2 YNNKEL (reference sequence). Trimming pared 6 bases from V and 7 bases from J, leaving 22 bases between. The CDR3 region is CASSLLGQIRGNEQFF. The CDR3 bases are TGTGCCAGCAGTTTACTGGGACAAATTAGGGGAAATGAGCAGTTCTTC.

The rearrangement links TRBV12-3 or TRBV12-4 to TRBJ1-2; D is undetermined. Between the trimmed V and J ends, which lost 3 bases and 7 bases, there was a span of 12 bases. CDR3 length: 13 residues. The CDR3 DNA reads TGTGCCAGCAGTTTGCAGCAGAGGAGTGGCTACACCTTC. Residues: CASSLQQRSGYTF.

The chain's CDR3 is CASSGSTDTQYF. The DNA of the CDR3 is TGCGCCAGCAGTGGAAGCACAGATACGCAGTATTTT. The chain combines TRBV10-2 with TRBJ2-3; D is unclear. V shed 4 bases and J shed 0 bases, with 2 bases lying between them. The CDR3 is 12 amino acids. The germline V gene encodes CDR1 WSHSY and CDR2 SAAADI.

The rearrangement joins TRBV5-1 to TRBJ2-7; D gene uncertain. Trimming stripped 5 bases from V and 3 bases from J, with 12 bases between. Germline-derived CDR1 and CDR2 are SGHRS and YFSETQ. The CDR3 contains 13 residues. CDR3 in DNA: TGCGCCAGCAGTCCGAGCCCTGTCTACGAGCAGTACTTC. Translating gives CASSPSPVYEQYF.

There are a few counts of this clone. The V and J genes are TRBV29-1 and TRBJ2-3; no reliable D call. Trimming stripped 4 bases from V and 2 bases from J, with 10 bases between. The CDR3 consists of 13 residues. Germline V CDR1 and CDR2: SQVTM, ANQGSEA. The CDR3 is CSVARFHTDTQYF. Here the CDR3 DNA reads TGCAGCGTTGCCAGGTTCCACACAGATACGCAGTATTTT.

The rearrangement uses TRBV19 and TRBJ1-1; 8 bases align to TRBD1. The CDR3 is 15 residues long. Germline-derived CDR1 and CDR2 are LNHDA and SQIVND (reference sequence). J gave up 1 base and V 6 bases, and 7 bases lay outside the gene matches. CDR3 in amino acids: CASSIKTGANTEAFF. The CDR3 region has the DNA TGTGCCAGTAGCATAAAGACAGGGGCGAACACTGAAGCTTTCTTT. The full variable domain, completed using reference TRBV19 and TRBJ1-1, is DGGITQSPKYLFRKEGQNVTLSCEQNLNHDAMYWYRQDPGQGLRLIYYSQIVNDFQKGDIAEGYSVSREKKESFPLTVTSAQKNPTAFYLCASSIKTGANTEAFFGQGTRLTVV.

J is TRBJ1-3 and V is TRBV6-5, with 8 bases aligning to TRBD1. Trimming cost V 2 bases and J 4 bases; bases outside gene matches: 7. The CDR3 extends over 16 amino acids. The germline V gene encodes CDR1 MNHEY and CDR2 SVGAGI. The CDR3: CASSYGTGVVGNTIYF. In DNA, the CDR3 is TGTGCCAGCAGTTACGGGACAGGAGTCGTAGGAAACACCATATATTTT.

The chain joins TRBV9 to TRBJ2-1, with 7 bases matching TRBD1. The CDR3 is 16 residues long. With V trimmed by 3 bases and J by 0 bases, 6 bases remained unmatched. In germline, CDR1 is SGDLS, CDR2 YYNGEE. The CDR3 loop reads CASSAYRDSSYNEQFF. The DNA of the CDR3 is TGTGCCAGCAGCGCGTACAGGGACAGCTCCTACAATGAGCAGTTCTTC.

This chain uses TRBV6-5 with TRBJ1-1; possibly TRBD1 for D (5 bases). The germline V and J ends were trimmed by 9 bases and 2 bases, with 16 bases remaining between them. The CDR3 has 14 amino acids. Germline V gives CDR1 MNHEY, CDR2 SVGAGI. The CDR3 bases are TGTGCCAGTTCTCGGGGGGGAAGCAACACTGAAGCTTTCTTT. It yields the protein CASSRGGSNTEAFF.

The J gene is TRBJ1-2, the V gene TRBV6-5; possibly TRBD1 for D (6 bases). V lost 5 bases to trimming and J lost 1 base, with 14 bases between them. Germline values: CDR1 MNHEY, CDR2 SVGAGI. The CDR3 is made up of 15 amino acids. CDR3 sequence: CASSSFRGYNYGYTF. The CDR3 coding sequence is TGTGCCAGCAGTAGTTTCAGGGGTTATAACTATGGCTACACCTTC.

The chain uses TRBV6-5 and TRBJ2-1; D not resolved. Looked up from germline, CDR1 is MNHEY and CDR2 is SVGAGI. The CDR3 is made up of 12 amino acids. Deletions cut 7 bases from V and 5 bases from J, with 9 bases between. The CDR3 DNA follows: TGTGCCAGCACGGTACTTAACAATGAGCAGTTCTTC. It is translated as CASTVLNNEQFF.

The V call is TRBV5-4, the J call TRBJ1-1; 10 bases align to TRBD1. Germline V gene sequence: CDR1 SGHNT, CDR2 YYREEE (reference sequence). V lost 5 bases, J lost 10 bases, and 8 bases stayed unmatched. The CDR3 is made up of 13 amino acids. The CDR3 DNA sequence: TGTGCCAGCAGTCAAGGGACAGGGGAAAGAGCTTTCTTT. As protein: CASSQGTGERAFF.

This chain connects TRBV6-1 to TRBJ2-7; D gene unclear. The germline CDR1 and CDR2 sequences are MNHNS and SASEGT. This CDR3 contains 14 residues. V was shortened by 0 bases and J by 2 bases, with 8 bases between the two germline ends. The CDR3 DNA is TGTGCCAGCAGTGAAGCGGCGGCTACCTACGAGCAGTACTTC. Translation: CASSEAAATYEQYF.

The chain is built from TRBV5-1 and TRBJ2-7; possible D gene TRBD1, 6 bases. This CDR3 comprises 12 residues. V was cut by 3 bases and J by 12 bases, with 16 bases left in between. The germline V gene encodes CDR1 SGHRS and CDR2 YFSETQ. CDR3 sequence reads: CASSWDEGVRYF. Here the CDR3 DNA reads TGCGCCAGCAGCTGGGACGAGGGGGTACGGTACTTC. The full variable domain, rest sourced from reference TRBV5-1 and TRBJ2-7, is KAGVTQTPRYLIKTRGQQVTLSCSPISGHRSVSWYQQTPGQGLQFLFEYFSETQRNKGNFPGRFSGRQFSNSRSEMNVSTLELGDSALYLCASSWDEGVRYFGPGTRLTVT.

This chain joins TRBV27 and TRBJ1-3; no firm D call. In germline, CDR1 is MNHEY, CDR2 SMNVEV (reference sequence). With 4 bases removed from V and 1 base from J, the gap between germline ends came to 5 bases. This CDR3 contains 13 residues. CDR3 in DNA: TGTGCCAGCAGTTCGACTTCTGGAAACACCATATATTTT. Amino acid sequence: CASSSTSGNTIYF.

In the case of this clone: Compared with germline, one end of the junction differs, possibly owing to a read error. The V call is TRBV7-2, the J call TRBJ2-5; 7 bases match TRBD2. The CDR3 loop spans 13 amino acids. Germline loops: CDR1 SGHTA, CDR2 FQGNSA. CDR3 sequence reads: CACSLGEGETQYF. In DNA, the CDR3 is TGTGCCTGCAGCTTAGGGGAGGGGGAGACCCAGTACTTC.